These 20 T cell receptor beta chains originate from one sample sequenced in a study of CD8+ T cells in alopecia areata. Reverse transcribed after extraction, RNA yielded cDNA as the sequencing template. Libraries were prepared by immunoSEQ multiplex PCR; TCRdb keeps only in-frame clonotypes and omits some of them. The table shows about 110,000 clones, with roughly 60% occurring only once. Sequenced input: CD8+ T cells sorted from blood. All receptors derive from a human donor in good health.

The rearrangement links TRBV18 to TRBJ2-3; the D is unclear. Germline V gene data show CDR1 as KGHSH and CDR2 as LQKENI. Between the trimmed V and J ends, which lost 4 bases and 5 bases, there was a span of 13 bases. The CDR3 extends over 14 amino acids. The CDR3 spells CASSLRFLGDTQYF. The DNA of the CDR3 is TGTGCCAGCTCACTCCGATTCTTGGGAGATACGCAGTATTTT.

The chain has TRBV27 and TRBJ2-3; TRBD2 agrees at 8 bases. Germline loops: CDR1 MNHEY, CDR2 SMNVEV (reference sequence). The CDR3 contains 13 residues. With 7 bases clipped from V and 6 bases from J, the junction kept 6 bases outside the gene matches. The CDR3 loop is CASTGGASDTQYF. CDR3 nucleotides: TGTGCCAGCACGGGGGGGGCATCCGATACGCAGTATTTT.

The genes are TRBV11-2 and TRBJ1-2; maybe TRBD1 (6 bases). Trimming cost V 4 bases and J 5 bases, with 20 bases left between them. CDR1 and CDR2 (germline): SGHAT, FQNNGV. The CDR3 is 16 residues long. The DNA of the CDR3 is TGTGCCAGCAGCTACACCCCCCGGACAGACCCATATGGCTACACCTTC. Translating gives CASSYTPRTDPYGYTF. The variable domain in full, with the rest retrieved from reference TRBV11-2 and TRBJ1-2, is EAGVAQSPRYKIIEKRQSVAFWCNPISGHATLYWYQQILGQGPKLLIQFQNNGVVDDSQLPKDRFSAERLKGVDSTLKIQPAKLEDSAVYLCASSYTPRTDPYGYTFGSGTRLTVV.

J is TRBJ2-5 and V is TRBV13, with D possibly called TRBD1 or TRBD2 (6 bases each). V was clipped by 0 bases and J by 0 bases, with 11 bases between them. The CDR3 length is 16 residues. Looked up from germline, CDR1 is PRHDT and CDR2 is FYEKMQ (reference sequence). CDR3 sequence: CASSLGLGGNQETQYF. The CDR3 region has the DNA TGTGCCAGCAGCTTAGGCCTCGGGGGCAACCAAGAGACCCAGTACTTC.

V is TRBV5-1 and J is TRBJ2-5; D not resolved. Germline assignment: CDR1 SGHRS and CDR2 YFSETQ. This CDR3 region has 15 residues. V lost 5 bases, J lost 4 bases, and 18 bases lay in between. In nucleotides, the CDR3 is TGCGCCAGCAGATTGTGGGCCCCAGGCGGAGAGACCCAGTACTTC. It yields the protein CASRLWAPGGETQYF.

V is TRBV30 and J is TRBJ1-2; D might be TRBD1 (5 bases). CDR1 is GTSNPN, CDR2 SVGIG, per germline (reference sequence). Trimming pared 4 bases from V and 6 bases from J, leaving 15 bases between. There are 13 residues in the CDR3. The CDR3 region is CAWNPRTLHGYTF. For the CDR3, the DNA is TGTGCCTGGAACCCCCGGACATTACATGGCTACACCTTC.

This clone came up a few times. The chain joins TRBV29-1 to TRBJ2-2; D unresolved. This CDR3 comprises 14 residues. Trimming removed 6 bases from V and 0 bases from J, with 11 bases in between. The germline CDR1 and CDR2 sequences are SQVTM and ANQGSEA. The CDR3 sequence: CSVFFAANTGELFF. The CDR3 nucleotides are TGCAGCGTGTTTTTTGCGGCGAACACCGGGGAGCTGTTTTTT.

The gene calls are TRBV7-9 and TRBJ1-4, with D possibly matching TRBD1 (6 bases). The V and J ends lost 5 bases and 0 bases respectively, with 10 bases between them. Germline V lookup: CDR1 SEHNR, CDR2 FQNEAQ (reference sequence). CDR3 length: 15 amino acids. Here the CDR3 DNA reads TGTGCCAGCAGCCCCCGGACAGCAACTAATGAAAAACTGTTTTTT. Encoded protein: CASSPRTATNEKLFF.

This clone was observed a single time. The chain recombines TRBV9 with TRBJ2-2; D might be TRBD2 (6 bases). The CDR3 is 13 residues long. Trimming removed 4 bases from V and 6 bases from J, with 10 bases in between. Germline lookup yields CDR1 SGDLS and CDR2 YYNGEE. CDR3 loop: CASSRSGAGELFF. CDR3 DNA: TGTGCCAGCAGCCGGTCGGGGGCCGGGGAGCTGTTTTTT.

The chain employs TRBV5-6 and TRBJ1-2; perhaps TRBD1 as D (6 bases). CDR1 and CDR2 (germline): SGHDT, YYEEEE. This CDR3 spans 14 amino acids. Trimming took 4 bases from V and 6 from J, leaving 16 bases between them. CDR3 amino acids: CASSRMGGTNGYTF. CDR3 coding DNA: TGTGCCAGCAGCCGGATGGGGGGCACGAATGGCTACACCTTC. Drawing the rest from reference TRBV5-6 and TRBJ1-2, the complete variable domain is DAGVTQSPTHLIKTRGQQVTLRCSPKSGHDTVSWYQQALGQGPQFIFQYYEEEERQRGNFPDRFSGHQFPNYSSELNVNALLLGDSALYLCASSRMGGTNGYTFGSGTRLTVV.

V gene TRBV4-3 combines with J gene TRBJ2-2; tentatively, D is TRBD1 (6 bases). CDR1 is LGHNA, CDR2 YSLEER, per germline. Between the trimmed V and J ends, which lost 1 base and 1 base, there was a span of 13 bases. This CDR3 is built from 17 residues. This CDR3 reads CASSQVYRTVNTGELFF. CDR3 nucleotide sequence: TGCGCCAGCAGCCAAGTTTATCGGACAGTGAACACCGGGGAGCTGTTTTTT.

This clone was detected a few times. The chain links TRBV4-2 to TRBJ2-2; perhaps D is TRBD1 or TRBD2 (5 bases each). The CDR3 covers 17 residues. CDR1 LGHNA and CDR2 YNFKEQ come from the germline V gene. The V end was cut by 0 bases, the J end by 4 bases, with 15 bases between. The CDR3: CASSQDPPGTITGELFF. In DNA form, the CDR3 reads TGTGCCAGCAGCCAAGACCCACCCGGGACCATCACCGGGGAGCTGTTTTTT.

The rearrangement uses TRBV7-2 and TRBJ1-1; D uncertain. There are 14 residues in the CDR3. V was shortened by 5 bases and J by 6 bases, with 16 bases between the two germline ends. CDR1 is SGHTA and CDR2 is FQGNSA in the germline V gene. The CDR3 reads CASSQVETHPEAFF. CDR3 sequence (DNA): TGTGCCAGCAGCCAGGTCGAGACCCATCCTGAAGCTTTCTTT.

The V call is TRBV6-1, the J call TRBJ2-7; the D is unclear. The germline V and J ends were trimmed by 2 bases and 5 bases, with 19 bases remaining between them. Germline lookup yields CDR1 MNHNS and CDR2 SASEGT. The CDR3 is 16 residues long. The CDR3 spells CASSEQGQAAWDEQYF. As DNA, the CDR3 is TGTGCCAGCAGTGAACAAGGGCAGGCAGCGTGGGACGAGCAGTACTTC.

The chain employs TRBV11-2 and TRBJ2-7, with TRBD2 matching 8 bases. The CDR3 spans 14 residues. Germline-derived CDR1 and CDR2 are SGHAT and FQNNGV. J lost 6 bases, V lost 4 bases, and 8 bases had no gene match. The CDR3 loop reads CASSSSGLAGEQYF. The CDR3 bases are TGTGCCAGCAGCTCATCCGGACTAGCTGGCGAGCAGTACTTC.

The chain joins TRBV19 to TRBJ2-1, with 12 bases aligning to TRBD2. The CDR3 covers 18 residues. Trimming cost V 5 bases and J 6 bases; bases outside gene matches: 14. Germline-derived CDR1 and CDR2 are LNHDA and SQIVND (reference sequence). This CDR3 reads CASSGRLAGARRGNEQFF. Here the CDR3 DNA reads TGTGCCAGTAGTGGACGACTAGCGGGGGCGCGGCGAGGCAATGAGCAGTTCTTC.

The chain links TRBV7-9 to TRBJ1-3; D remains unclear. The V and J ends lost 2 bases and 0 bases respectively, with 11 bases between them. CDR1 is SEHNR and CDR2 is FQNEAQ in the germline V gene (reference sequence). The CDR3 covers 16 residues. CDR3: CASSLSLGSSGNTIYF. The CDR3 DNA reads as TGTGCCAGCAGCTTATCTCTGGGCTCCTCTGGAAACACCATATATTTT.

The J gene is TRBJ2-7, the V gene TRBV5-6; TRBD1 might be the D (5 bases). Trimming cost V 0 bases and J 4 bases, with 14 bases left between them. The germline V gene encodes CDR1 SGHDT and CDR2 YYEEEE. This CDR3 is built from 15 residues. CDR3 nucleotides: TGTGCCAGCAGCTTGGAACAAGGGGTCATATACGAGCAGTACTTC. Translation gives CASSLEQGVIYEQYF.

The chain has TRBV29-1 and TRBJ2-7; tentatively, D is TRBD2 (5 bases). V was shortened by 4 bases and J by 7 bases, with 11 bases between the two germline ends. The CDR3 length is 11 residues. From germline, CDR1 is SQVTM and CDR2 ANQGSEA. The CDR3: CSVGGSEEQYF. The DNA of the CDR3 is TGCAGCGTTGGAGGGTCGGAAGAGCAGTACTTC.

The chain recombines TRBV4-3 with TRBJ2-1, with 8 bases fitting TRBD2. The V segment lost 0 bases and the J segment 0 bases; nucleotides outside the gene matches: 10. The CDR3 length is 19 residues. The germline V gene encodes CDR1 LGHNA and CDR2 YSLEER. The CDR3 here is CASSQEGSGLANSYNEQFF. CDR3 sequence (DNA): TGCGCCAGCAGCCAAGAGGGGAGCGGACTAGCCAACTCCTACAATGAGCAGTTCTTC.